This T cell receptor (beta chain) is drawn from a study of T cells in Graves' hyperthyroidism and ophthalmopathy. Study-level results: Ophthalmopathy could be told apart from stable hyperthyroidism with a 13 V-J model.

What was amplified from RNA transcripts were TCR beta CDR3 regions. Initially, a first-round RT-PCR of the TCR CDR3 employed the HTBI primer set. In TCRdb, the multiplex PCR reads were re-called with MiXCR into one record per CDR3 protein. The sample carries about 95,000 distinct CDR3 sequences, 35% to 50% recorded once. The germline V gene encodes CDR1 SGHVS and CDR2 FQNEAQ. The CDR3 is 17 residues long. The ends lost 5 bases at V and 2 bases at J; junction bases unmatched: 12. Absent ophthalmopathy progression within 18 months defined stable Graves' hyperthyroidism. A patient was excluded if there was uncontrolled infection, other autoimmune disease, pregnancy or lactation. With regard to this clonotype: No antigen is known for it.

The J gene is TRBJ1-2, the V gene TRBV7-8; TRBD1 aligns across 9 bases. The TCR was taken from a woman in her twenties or thirties with Graves' hyperthyroidism. Sample: peripheral blood or thyroid tissue (not recorded which). In nucleotides, the CDR3 is TGTGCCAGCAGCGCCGACCGGGACAGGGAACCCAACTATGGCTACACCTTC. It specifies CASSADRDREPNYGYTF.